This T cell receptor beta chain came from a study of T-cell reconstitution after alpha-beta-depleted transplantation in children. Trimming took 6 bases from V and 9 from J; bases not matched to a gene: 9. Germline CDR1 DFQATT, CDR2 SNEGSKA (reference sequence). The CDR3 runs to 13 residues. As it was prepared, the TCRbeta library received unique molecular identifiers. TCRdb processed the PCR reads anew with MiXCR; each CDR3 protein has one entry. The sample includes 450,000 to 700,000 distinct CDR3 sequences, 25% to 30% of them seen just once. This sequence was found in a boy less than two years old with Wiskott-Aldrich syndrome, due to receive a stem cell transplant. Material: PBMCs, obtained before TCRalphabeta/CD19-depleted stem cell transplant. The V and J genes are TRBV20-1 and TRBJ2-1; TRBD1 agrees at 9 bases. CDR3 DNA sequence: TGCAGTGCGGGACAGGGTTCGGGGGGTGAGCAGTTCTTC. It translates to CSAGQGSGGEQFF.